The clone carrying this T cell receptor beta chain was observed a few times. Its antigen remains unknown. Reverse transcription of all isolated RNA meant that expressed TCRB transcripts were sequenced. Naive, central memory and regulatory T cell samples came to a mean of approximately 4 million reads. Profiled with immunoSEQ multiplex PCR; TCRdb holds only in-frame clones, not every one. The sample lists some 250,000 clones, approximately 14% occurring once. The sample originates from a study of beta chain features in type 1 diabetes. From germline, CDR1 is MNHEY and CDR2 SVGAGI. The length of the CDR3 is 15 residues. With 1 base clipped from V and 2 bases from J, the junction kept 4 bases outside the gene matches. Regarding the study as a whole: Patients' naive, central memory and regulatory TCRB repertoires appeared more alike than those of healthy donors. Shorter TCRB CDR3s, moderately but significantly so, were found in Type 1 diabetes patients in all four CD4+ subsets.

Central memory, naive, regulatory and stem cell-like memory CD4+ cells were sorted by CD45RO/CCR7/CD25/CD127/CD95/CD27. This receptor was obtained from a man aged 30-40 years with type 1 diabetes. Sequenced material: naive CD4+ T cells from blood. This sequence joins TRBV6-5 and TRBJ2-7, with TRBD1 matching 8 bases. CDR3: CASSYFRTGTYEQYF. CDR3 bases: TGTGCCAGCAGTTACTTTCGGACAGGGACCTACGAGCAGTACTTC.